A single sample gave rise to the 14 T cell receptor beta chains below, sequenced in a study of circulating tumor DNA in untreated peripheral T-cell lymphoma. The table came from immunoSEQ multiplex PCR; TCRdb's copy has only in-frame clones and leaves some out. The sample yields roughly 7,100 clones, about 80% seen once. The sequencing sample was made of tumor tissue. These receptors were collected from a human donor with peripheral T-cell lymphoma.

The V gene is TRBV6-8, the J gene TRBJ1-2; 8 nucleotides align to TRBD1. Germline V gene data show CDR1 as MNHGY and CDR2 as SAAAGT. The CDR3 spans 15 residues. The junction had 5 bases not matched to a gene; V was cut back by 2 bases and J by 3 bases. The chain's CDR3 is CASSYGQGEYYGYTF. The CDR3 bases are TGTGCCAGCAGTTACGGACAGGGAGAGTACTATGGCTACACCTTC.

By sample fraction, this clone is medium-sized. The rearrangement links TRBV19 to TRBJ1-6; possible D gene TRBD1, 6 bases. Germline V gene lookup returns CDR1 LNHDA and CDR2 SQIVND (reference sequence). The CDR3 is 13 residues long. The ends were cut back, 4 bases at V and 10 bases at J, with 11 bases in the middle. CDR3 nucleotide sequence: TGTGCCAGTAGTACCTTACAGGGATCACCCCTCCACTTT. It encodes CASSTLQGSPLHF.

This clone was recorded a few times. The CDR3 region is CASTPRAKSTDTQYF. The CDR3 bases are TGTGCCAGTACCCCTAGGGCTAAAAGCACAGATACGCAGTATTTT. J is TRBJ2-3 and V is TRBV19, with D hard to call. CDR3 length: 15 amino acids. Germline V CDR1 and CDR2: LNHDA, SQIVND (reference sequence). V lost 7 bases, J lost 0 bases, and 14 bases lay in between.

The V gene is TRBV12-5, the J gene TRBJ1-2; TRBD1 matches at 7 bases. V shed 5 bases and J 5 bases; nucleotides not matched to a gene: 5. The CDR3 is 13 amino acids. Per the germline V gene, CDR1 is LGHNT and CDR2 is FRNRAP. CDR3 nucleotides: TGTGCTAGTGGTCCGGGGACAGAGTATGGCTACACCTTC. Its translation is CASGPGTEYGYTF. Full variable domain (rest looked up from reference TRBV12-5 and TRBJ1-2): DARVTQTPRHKVTEMGQEVTMRCQPILGHNTVFWYRQTMMQGLELLAYFRNRAPLDDSGMPKDRFSAEMPDATLATLKIQPSEPRDSAVYFCASGPGTEYGYTFGSGTRLTVV.

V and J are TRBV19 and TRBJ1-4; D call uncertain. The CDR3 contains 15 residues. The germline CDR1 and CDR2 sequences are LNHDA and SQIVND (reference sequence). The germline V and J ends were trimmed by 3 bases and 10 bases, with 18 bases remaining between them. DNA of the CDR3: TGTGCCAGTAGTATCTTAACCGACTCTGACGGAAAACTGTTTTTT. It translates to CASSILTDSDGKLFF.

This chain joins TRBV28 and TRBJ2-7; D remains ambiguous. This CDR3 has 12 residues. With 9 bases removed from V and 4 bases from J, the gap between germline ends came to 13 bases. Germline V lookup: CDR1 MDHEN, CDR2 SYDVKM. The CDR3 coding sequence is TGTGCCAGTGAGCGACCACTTTACGAGCAGTACTTC. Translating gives CASERPLYEQYF.

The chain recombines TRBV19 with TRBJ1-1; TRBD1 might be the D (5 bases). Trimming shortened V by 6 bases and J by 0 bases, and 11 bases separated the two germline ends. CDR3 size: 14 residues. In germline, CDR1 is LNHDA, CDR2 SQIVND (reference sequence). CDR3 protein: CASSGNRLNTEAFF. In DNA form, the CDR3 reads TGTGCCAGTAGCGGTAACAGGTTGAACACTGAAGCTTTCTTT.

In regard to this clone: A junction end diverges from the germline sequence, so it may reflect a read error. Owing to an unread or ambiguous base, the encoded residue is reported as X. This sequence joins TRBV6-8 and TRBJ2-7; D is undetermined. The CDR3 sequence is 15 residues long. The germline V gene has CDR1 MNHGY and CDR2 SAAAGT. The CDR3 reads CASSYKSDGNYXQYF. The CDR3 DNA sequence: TGTGCCAGCAGTTACAAATCGGACGGAAACTACRAGCAGTACTTC.

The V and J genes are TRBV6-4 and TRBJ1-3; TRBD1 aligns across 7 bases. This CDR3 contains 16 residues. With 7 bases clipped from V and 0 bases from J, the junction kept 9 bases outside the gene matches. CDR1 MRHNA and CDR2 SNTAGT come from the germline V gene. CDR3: CASTTGQWRSGNTIYF. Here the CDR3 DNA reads TGTGCCAGCACCACGGGACAGTGGCGCTCTGGAAACACCATATATTTT.

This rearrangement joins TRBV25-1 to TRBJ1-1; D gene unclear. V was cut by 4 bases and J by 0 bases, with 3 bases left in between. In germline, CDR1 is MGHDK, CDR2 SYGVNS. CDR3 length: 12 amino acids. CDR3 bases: TGTGCCAGCAGTGGTTTGAACACTGAAGCTTTCTTT. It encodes CASSGLNTEAFF.

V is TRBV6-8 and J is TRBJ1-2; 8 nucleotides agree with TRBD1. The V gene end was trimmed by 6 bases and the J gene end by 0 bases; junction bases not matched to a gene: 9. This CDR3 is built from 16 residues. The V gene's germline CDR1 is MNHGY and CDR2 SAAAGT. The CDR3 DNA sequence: TGTGCCAGCAGCCCCCTCCCACAGGGGGCTAACTATGGCTACACCTTC. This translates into CASSPLPQGANYGYTF.

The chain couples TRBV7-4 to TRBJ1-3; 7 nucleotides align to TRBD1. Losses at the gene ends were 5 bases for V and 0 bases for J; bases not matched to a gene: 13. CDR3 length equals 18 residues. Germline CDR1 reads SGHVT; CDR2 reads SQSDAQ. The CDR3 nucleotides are TGTGCCAGCAGCCCAACCCGGACAGGCCCTTTCTCTGGAAACACCATATATTTT. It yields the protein CASSPTRTGPFSGNTIYF.

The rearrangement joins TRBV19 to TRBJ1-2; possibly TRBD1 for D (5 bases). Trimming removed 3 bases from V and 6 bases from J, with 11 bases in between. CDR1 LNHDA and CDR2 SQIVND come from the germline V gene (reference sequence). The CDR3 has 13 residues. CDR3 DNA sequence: TGTGCCAGTAGTATCATGGAGGGACATGGCTACACCTTC. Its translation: CASSIMEGHGYTF.

The CDR3 protein is CASGFLLDTQYF. The CDR3 DNA follows: TGTGCTAGTGGTTTCCTTCTGGATACGCAGTATTTT. The rearrangement joins TRBV12-5 to TRBJ2-3, with D hard to call. V was trimmed by 3 bases and J by 6 bases, leaving 7 bases between them. The CDR3 contains 12 residues. Germline values: CDR1 LGHNT, CDR2 FRNRAP.